These 17 T cell receptor beta chains were all obtained from the same sample, sequenced in a study of brain T cells in children with intractable seizures. Assay: immunoSEQ multiplex PCR; the TCRdb copy retains only in-frame clones and omits some. The sample holds 340,000 or so clones, roughly 92% seen once. Described time point: blood from clinic visit 5 months post-surgery; TSC patient then seizure free. The sequenced sample was peripheral blood, obtained 4 to 5 months after surgery. Receptors were obtained from a boy under three years old with tuberous sclerosis and intractable seizures.

The chain couples TRBV11-2 to TRBJ1-6, with D unresolved. CDR3 size: 15 residues. Trimming cost V 0 bases and J 6 bases, with 9 bases left between them. Germline CDR1 reads SGHAT; CDR2 reads FQNNGV. The CDR3, as DNA: TGTGCCAGCAGCTTAGAAGGGTTTGTTAATTCACCCCTCCACTTT. Its translation is CASSLEGFVNSPLHF.

The chain uses TRBV6-5 and TRBJ2-5; perhaps TRBD1 as D (5 bases). The germline V and J ends were trimmed by 7 bases and 4 bases, with 19 bases remaining between them. The germline gives CDR1 MNHEY, CDR2 SVGAGI. The CDR3 is made up of 15 amino acids. CDR3 nucleotide sequence: TGTGCCAGCAATCAGGGCAGTTCCCCCACAGAGACCCAGTACTTC. Residues: CASNQGSSPTETQYF.

The CDR3, as DNA: TGTGCCAGCAGCTCGGGACTAGCCGCAGATACGCAGTATTTT. Amino acids: CASSSGLAADTQYF. This chain joins TRBV5-4 and TRBJ2-3; the match to TRBD2 covers 9 bases. CDR1 is SGHNT and CDR2 is YYREEE in the germline V gene (reference sequence). The CDR3 consists of 14 residues. The trim removed 3 bases at V and 4 bases at J, leaving 3 bases unmatched.

J is TRBJ1-1 and V is TRBV19, with D unclear. Between the trimmed V and J ends, which lost 7 bases and 4 bases, there was a span of 13 bases. CDR1 is LNHDA, CDR2 SQIVND, per germline (reference sequence). The CDR3 length is 13 residues. This CDR3 is CASTQMAGTEAFF. DNA for the CDR3: TGTGCCAGTACCCAAATGGCGGGCACTGAAGCTTTCTTT.

This clone occurred a few times. The V and J genes are TRBV28 and TRBJ2-1; 12 bases agree with TRBD2. V was clipped by 6 bases and J by 4 bases; unmatched bases: 10. CDR3 length equals 17 residues. Germline V gene lookup returns CDR1 MDHEN and CDR2 SYDVKM. The CDR3 sequence: CASSLGPGLAGYNEQFF. DNA of the CDR3: TGTGCCAGCAGCCTGGGGCCTGGACTAGCGGGGTACAATGAGCAGTTCTTC. The whole variable domain, filled in from reference TRBV28 and TRBJ2-1, reads DVKVTQSSRYLVKRTGEKVFLECVQDMDHENMFWYRQDPGLGLRLIYFSYDVKMKEKGDIPEGYSVSREKKERFSLILESASTNQTSMYLCASSLGPGLAGYNEQFFGPGTRLTVL.

The rearrangement links TRBV28 to TRBJ2-1; 14 bases agree with TRBD2. Germline V lookup: CDR1 MDHEN, CDR2 SYDVKM. Trimming cost V 2 bases and J 7 bases; bases outside gene matches: 1. The CDR3 length is 15 residues. Here the CDR3 DNA reads TGTGCCAGCAGTTTAAGGACTAGCGGGAGGAATGAGCAGTTCTTC. Amino acid sequence: CASSLRTSGRNEQFF.

This chain uses TRBV12-3 or TRBV12-4 with TRBJ1-1, with no clear D. There are 12 residues in the CDR3. The ends were cut back, 5 bases at V and 1 base at J, with 5 bases in the middle. The CDR3 protein is CASSEGNTEAFF. CDR3 in DNA: TGTGCCAGCAGTGAGGGGAACACTGAAGCTTTCTTT.

The chain uses TRBV6-1 and TRBJ1-1; D not certain. V lost 2 bases and J lost 11, with 15 bases in between. From germline, CDR1 is MNHNS and CDR2 SASEGT. The CDR3 contains 13 residues. For the CDR3, the DNA is TGTGCCAGCAGTGAAAATGCGGGCTGGCGGGCTTTCTTT. This codes for CASSENAGWRAFF.

This chain links TRBV18 with TRBJ2-4, with D tentatively TRBD1 (6 bases). Per the germline V gene, CDR1 is KGHSH and CDR2 is LQKENI. The CDR3 extends over 15 amino acids. V was clipped by 0 bases and J by 1 base, with 7 bases between them. Written as DNA, the CDR3 is TGTGCCAGCTCACCACCTCAGGGGGCCAAAAACATTCAGTACTTC. Its translation is CASSPPQGAKNIQYF.

This clone was observed once. The chain joins TRBV7-9 to TRBJ1-5; D may be TRBD1 (5 bases). The germline V gene encodes CDR1 SEHNR and CDR2 FQNEAQ (reference sequence). V lost 5 bases and J lost 8, with 19 bases in between. This CDR3 has 15 residues. The CDR3 here is CASSPMGRVGEPQHF. The CDR3 DNA reads as TGTGCCAGCAGCCCCATGGGGAGGGTGGGGGAGCCCCAGCATTTT.

This sequence joins TRBV29-1 and TRBJ1-2; 8 positions match TRBD1. Germline V CDR1 and CDR2: SQVTM, ANQGSEA. V gave up 1 base and J gave up 8 bases; unmatched junction bases: 9. The CDR3 totals 14 residues. The CDR3 nucleotides read TGCAGCGTTGAAGCAACAGGGGGTGGTCGCGGCTACACCTTC. The encoded protein is CSVEATGGGRGYTF. Full variable domain (remainder filled in from reference TRBV29-1 and TRBJ1-2): SAVISQKPSRDICQRGTSLTIQCQVDSQVTMMFWYRQQPGQSLTLIATANQGSEATYESGFVIDKFPISRPNLTFSTLTVSNMSPEDSSIYLCSVEATGGGRGYTFGSGTRLTVV.

The chain is built from TRBV5-1 and TRBJ1-2; D gene ambiguous. The CDR3 runs to 14 residues. Between the trimmed V and J ends, which lost 7 bases and 7 bases, there was a span of 20 bases. The germline V gene has CDR1 SGHRS and CDR2 YFSETQ. CDR3 region: CASQTGPLVGGYTF. The CDR3 coding sequence is TGCGCCAGCCAAACCGGGCCTCTTGTAGGTGGCTACACCTTC.

J is TRBJ2-1 and V is TRBV24-1, with no clear D. The CDR3 is 13 residues long. Germline V gives CDR1 KGHDR, CDR2 SFDVKD. V gave up 7 bases and J gave up 1 base, with 7 bases separating them. For the CDR3, the DNA is TGTGCCACCAGAAGCGATTCCTACAATGAGCAGTTCTTC. Its protein product is CATRSDSYNEQFF.

The rearrangement links TRBV19 to TRBJ2-1; D remains ambiguous. V gave up 3 bases and J gave up 5 bases, with 8 bases separating them. This CDR3 has 13 amino acids. CDR1 and CDR2 (germline): LNHDA, SQIVND (reference sequence). The CDR3 DNA is TGTGCCAGTAGTATGGGCAACAACAATGAGCAGTTCTTC. This sequence encodes CASSMGNNNEQFF.

This chain joins TRBV20-1 and TRBJ2-7, with a tentative D call TRBD2 (6 bases). Trimming took off 3 bases at V and 0 bases at J, with 12 bases between the two ends. Germline V gene lookup returns CDR1 DFQATT and CDR2 SNEGSKA (reference sequence). The CDR3 runs to 14 residues. The CDR3 DNA reads TGCAGTGCTAGTCCCGGGAGAGACTCCTACGAGCAGTACTTC. It codes for CSASPGRDSYEQYF.

The gene calls are TRBV9 and TRBJ1-2; D is unclear. The CDR3 totals 13 residues. Germline V CDR1 and CDR2: SGDLS, YYNGEE. Trimming removed 0 bases at V and 7 bases at J, with 10 bases between. The CDR3 nucleotides read TGTGCCAGCAGCGTAGAAGAGGGAGGTGGCTACACCTTC. Translating it yields CASSVEEGGGYTF. The entire variable domain, with the rest obtained from reference TRBV9 and TRBJ1-2, is as follows: DSGVTQTPKHLITATGQRVTLRCSPRSGDLSVYWYQQSLDQGLQFLIQYYNGEERAKGNILERFSAQQFPDLHSELNLSSLELGDSALYFCASSVEEGGGYTFGSGTRLTVV.

This clone is a singleton in its sample. The chain links TRBV3-1 (or the pseudogene TRBV3-2) to TRBJ2-7, with TRBD2 matching over 10 bases. Germline V CDR1 and CDR2: LGHDT, YNNKEL (reference sequence). The CDR3 contains 14 residues. V was pared by 4 bases and J by 0 bases, with 0 bases of the junction left unmatched. The CDR3 loop reads CASSLAGGSYEQYF. CDR3 DNA: TGTGCCAGCAGCCTAGCGGGAGGCTCCTACGAGCAGTACTTC.